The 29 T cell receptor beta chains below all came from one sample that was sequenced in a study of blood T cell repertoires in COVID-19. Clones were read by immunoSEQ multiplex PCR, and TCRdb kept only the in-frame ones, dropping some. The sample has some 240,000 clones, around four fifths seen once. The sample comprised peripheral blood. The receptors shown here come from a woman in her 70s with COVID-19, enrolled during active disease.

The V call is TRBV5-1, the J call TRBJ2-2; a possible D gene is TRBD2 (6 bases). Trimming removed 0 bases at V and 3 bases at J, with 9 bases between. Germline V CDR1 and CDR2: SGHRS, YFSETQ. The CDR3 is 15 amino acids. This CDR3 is CASSLGGTDTGELFF. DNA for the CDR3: TGCGCCAGCAGCTTGGGGGGGACTGACACCGGGGAGCTGTTTTTT.

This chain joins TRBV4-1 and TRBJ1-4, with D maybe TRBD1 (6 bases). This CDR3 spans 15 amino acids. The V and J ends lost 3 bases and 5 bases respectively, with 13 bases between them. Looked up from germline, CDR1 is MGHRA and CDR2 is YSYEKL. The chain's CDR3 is CASSQSGRGNEKLFF. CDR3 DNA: TGCGCCAGCAGCCAGTCCGGCAGGGGCAATGAAAAACTGTTTTTT.

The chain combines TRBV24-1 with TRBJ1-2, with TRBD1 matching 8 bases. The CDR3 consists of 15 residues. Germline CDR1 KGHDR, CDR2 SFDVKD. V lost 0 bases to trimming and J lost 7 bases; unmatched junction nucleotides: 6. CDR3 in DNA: TGTGCCACCAGTGATTTGAACCAGGGGGCGTTTGGCTACACCTTC. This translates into CATSDLNQGAFGYTF.

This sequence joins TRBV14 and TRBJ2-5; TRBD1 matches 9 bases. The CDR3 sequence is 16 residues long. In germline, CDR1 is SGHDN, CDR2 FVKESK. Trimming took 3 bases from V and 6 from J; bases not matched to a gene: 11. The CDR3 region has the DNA TGTGCCAGCAGCCAGGGCCGGGACAGGGTCGGACAGACCCAGTACTTC. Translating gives CASSQGRDRVGQTQYF.

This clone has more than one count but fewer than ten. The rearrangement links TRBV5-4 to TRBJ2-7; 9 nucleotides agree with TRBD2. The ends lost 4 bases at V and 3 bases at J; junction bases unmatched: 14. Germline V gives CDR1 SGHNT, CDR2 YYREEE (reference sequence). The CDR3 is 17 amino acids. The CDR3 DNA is TGTGCCAGCAGCCCGGGGGGAGCGGGAGGCCTCGTCTACGAGCAGTACTTC. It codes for CASSPGGAGGLVYEQYF.

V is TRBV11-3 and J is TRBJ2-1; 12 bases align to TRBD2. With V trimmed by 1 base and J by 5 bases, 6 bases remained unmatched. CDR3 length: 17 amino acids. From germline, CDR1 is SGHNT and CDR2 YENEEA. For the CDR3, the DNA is TGTGCCAGCAGCTTAGTATCGACTAGCGGGAGTAACAATGAGCAGTTCTTC. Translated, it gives CASSLVSTSGSNNEQFF.

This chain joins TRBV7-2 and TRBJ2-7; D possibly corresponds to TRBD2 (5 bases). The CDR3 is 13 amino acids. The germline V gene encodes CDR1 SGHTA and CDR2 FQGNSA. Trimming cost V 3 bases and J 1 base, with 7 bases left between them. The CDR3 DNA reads TGTGCCAGCAGCTTGAGGACTTCCTACGAGCAGTACTTC. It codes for CASSLRTSYEQYF. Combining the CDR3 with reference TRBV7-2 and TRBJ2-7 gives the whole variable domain GAGVSQSPSNKVTEKGKDVELRCDPISGHTALYWYRQSLGQGLEFLIYFQGNSAPDKSGLPSDRFSAERTGGSVSTLTIQRTQQEDSAVYLCASSLRTSYEQYFGPGTRLTVT.

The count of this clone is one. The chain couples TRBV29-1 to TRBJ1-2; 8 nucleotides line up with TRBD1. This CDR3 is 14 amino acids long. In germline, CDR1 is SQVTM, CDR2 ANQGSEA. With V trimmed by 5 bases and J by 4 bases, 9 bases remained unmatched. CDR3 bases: TGCAGCGTTAGGGTTCCAGGGGGCATCTATGGCTACACCTTC. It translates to CSVRVPGGIYGYTF.

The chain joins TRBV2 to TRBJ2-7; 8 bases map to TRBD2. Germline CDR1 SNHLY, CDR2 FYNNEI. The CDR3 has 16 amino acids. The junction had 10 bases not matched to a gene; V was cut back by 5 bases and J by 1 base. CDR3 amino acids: CASSPIVAGLSYEQYF. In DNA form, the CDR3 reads TGTGCCAGCAGTCCCATTGTAGCGGGGCTTTCCTACGAGCAGTACTTC. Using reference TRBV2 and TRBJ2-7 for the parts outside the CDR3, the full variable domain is EPEVTQTPSHQVTQMGQEVILRCVPISNHLYFYWYRQILGQKVEFLVSFYNNEISEKSEIFDDQFSVERPDGSNFTLKIRSTKLEDSAMYFCASSPIVAGLSYEQYFGPGTRLTVT.

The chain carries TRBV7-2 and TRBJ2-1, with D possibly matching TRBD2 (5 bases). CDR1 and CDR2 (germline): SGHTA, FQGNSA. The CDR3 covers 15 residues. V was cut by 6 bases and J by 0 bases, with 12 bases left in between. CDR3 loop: CASSPSTNSYNEQFF. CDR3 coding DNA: TGTGCCAGCAGTCCTAGCACCAACTCCTACAATGAGCAGTTCTTC.

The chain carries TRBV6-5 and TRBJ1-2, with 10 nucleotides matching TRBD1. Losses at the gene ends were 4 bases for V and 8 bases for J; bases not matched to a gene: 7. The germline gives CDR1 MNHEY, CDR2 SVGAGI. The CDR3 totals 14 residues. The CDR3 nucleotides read TGTGCCAGCAGTTCCGGGACAGGGGCGGTCGGCTACACCTTC. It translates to CASSSGTGAVGYTF.

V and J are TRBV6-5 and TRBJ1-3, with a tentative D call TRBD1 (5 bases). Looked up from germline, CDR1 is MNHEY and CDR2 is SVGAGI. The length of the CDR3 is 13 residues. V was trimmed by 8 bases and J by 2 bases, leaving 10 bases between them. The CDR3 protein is CASVGGAGNTIYF. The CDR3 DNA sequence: TGTGCCAGCGTGGGGGGGGCTGGAAACACCATATATTTT.

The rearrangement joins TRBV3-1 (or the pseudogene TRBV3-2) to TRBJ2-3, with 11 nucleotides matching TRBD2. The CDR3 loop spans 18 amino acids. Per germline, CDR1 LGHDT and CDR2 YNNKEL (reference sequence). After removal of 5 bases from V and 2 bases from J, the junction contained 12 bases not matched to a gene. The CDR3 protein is CASSSSPSGRTPTDTQYF. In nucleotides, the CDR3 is TGTGCCAGCAGCTCCTCGCCTAGCGGGAGGACGCCCACAGATACGCAGTATTTT.

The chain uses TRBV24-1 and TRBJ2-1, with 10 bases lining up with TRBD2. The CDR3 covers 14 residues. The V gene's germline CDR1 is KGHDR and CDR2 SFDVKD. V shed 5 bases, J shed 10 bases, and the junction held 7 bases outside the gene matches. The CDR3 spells CATSGASGRSEQFF. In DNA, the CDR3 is TGTGCCACCAGTGGGGCTAGCGGGAGAAGCGAGCAGTTCTTC.

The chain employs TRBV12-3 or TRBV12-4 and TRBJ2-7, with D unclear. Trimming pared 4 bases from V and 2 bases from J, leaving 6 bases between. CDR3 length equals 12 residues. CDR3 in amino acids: CASSSRAYEQYF. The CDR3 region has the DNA TGTGCCAGCAGTTCCCGAGCCTACGAGCAGTACTTC.

The CDR3 protein is CASSTFDSYNEQFF. The DNA for the CDR3 is TGTGCCAGCAGTACATTTGACTCCTACAATGAGCAGTTCTTC. The rearrangement uses TRBV6-2 or TRBV6-3 and TRBJ2-1, with D unclear. Trimming took 5 bases from V and 0 from J, leaving 8 bases between them. The V gene's germline CDR1 is MNHEY and CDR2 SVGEGT. The CDR3 totals 14 residues.

The CDR3 DNA reads TGCAGCGCGGTCCCGGGACTAGCTCAAGAGACCCAGTACTTC. It encodes CSAVPGLAQETQYF. The chain carries TRBV29-1 and TRBJ2-5, with 9 bases that match TRBD2. Germline V gene data show CDR1 as SQVTM and CDR2 as ANQGSEA. CDR3 length: 14 residues. The V gene end was trimmed by 7 bases and the J gene end by 2 bases; junction bases not matched to a gene: 8.

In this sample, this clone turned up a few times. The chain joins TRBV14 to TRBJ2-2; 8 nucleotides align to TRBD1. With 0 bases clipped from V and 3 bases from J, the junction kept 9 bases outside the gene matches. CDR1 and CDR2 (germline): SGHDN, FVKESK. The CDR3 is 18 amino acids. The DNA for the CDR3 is TGTGCCAGCAGCCAAGAGCGGACAGGGACCTTTTACACCGGGGAGCTGTTTTTT. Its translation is CASSQERTGTFYTGELFF.

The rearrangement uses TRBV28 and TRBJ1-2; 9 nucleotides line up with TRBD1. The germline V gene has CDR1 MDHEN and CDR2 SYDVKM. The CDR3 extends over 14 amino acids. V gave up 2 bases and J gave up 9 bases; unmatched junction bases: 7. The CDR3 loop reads CASSLRDRAGSYTF. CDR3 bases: TGTGCCAGCAGTTTACGGGACAGGGCAGGGAGCTACACCTTC.

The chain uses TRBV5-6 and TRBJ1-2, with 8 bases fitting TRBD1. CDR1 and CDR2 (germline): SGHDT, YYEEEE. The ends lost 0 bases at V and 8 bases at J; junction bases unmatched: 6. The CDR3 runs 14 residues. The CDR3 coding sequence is TGTGCCAGCAGCTTGGGGGGACAGGTCCGCGGCTACACCTTC. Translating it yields CASSLGGQVRGYTF.

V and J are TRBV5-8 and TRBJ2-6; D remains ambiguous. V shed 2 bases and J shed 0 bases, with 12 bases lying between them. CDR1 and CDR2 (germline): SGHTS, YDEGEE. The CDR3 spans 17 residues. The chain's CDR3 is CASSLRVSLSGANVLTF. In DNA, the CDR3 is TGTGCCAGCAGCTTAAGAGTCTCTCTCTCTGGGGCCAACGTCCTGACTTTC.

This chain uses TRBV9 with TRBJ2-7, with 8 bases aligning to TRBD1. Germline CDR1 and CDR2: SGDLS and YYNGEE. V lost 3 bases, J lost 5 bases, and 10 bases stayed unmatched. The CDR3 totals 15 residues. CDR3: CASSAQGQGANEQYF. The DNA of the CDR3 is TGTGCCAGCAGCGCGCAGGGGCAGGGGGCAAACGAGCAGTACTTC.

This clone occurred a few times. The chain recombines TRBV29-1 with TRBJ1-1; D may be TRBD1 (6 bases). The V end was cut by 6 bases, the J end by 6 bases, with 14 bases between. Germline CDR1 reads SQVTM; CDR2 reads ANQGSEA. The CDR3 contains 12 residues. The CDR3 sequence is CSVTPGVAEAFF. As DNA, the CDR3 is TGCAGCGTCACCCCAGGGGTGGCTGAAGCTTTCTTT.

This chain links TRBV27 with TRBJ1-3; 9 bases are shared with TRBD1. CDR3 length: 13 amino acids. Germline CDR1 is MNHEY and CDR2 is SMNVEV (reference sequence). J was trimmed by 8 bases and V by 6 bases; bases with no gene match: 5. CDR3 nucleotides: TGTGCCAGCAGCCCGGGACAGGGTCACACCATATATTTT. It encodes CASSPGQGHTIYF.

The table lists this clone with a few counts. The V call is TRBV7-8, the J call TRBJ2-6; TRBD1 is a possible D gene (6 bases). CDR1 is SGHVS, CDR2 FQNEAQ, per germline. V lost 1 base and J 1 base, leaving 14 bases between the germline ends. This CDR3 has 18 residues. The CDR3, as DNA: TGTGCCAGCAGCTTAGGCCAGGGGTTTCTGTCTGGGGCCAACGTCCTGACTTTC. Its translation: CASSLGQGFLSGANVLTF.

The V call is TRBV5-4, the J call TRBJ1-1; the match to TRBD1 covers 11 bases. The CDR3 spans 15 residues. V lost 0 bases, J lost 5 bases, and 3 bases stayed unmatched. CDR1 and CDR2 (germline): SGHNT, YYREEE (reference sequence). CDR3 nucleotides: TGTGCCAGCAGCTTGGCCGGGACAGGGGGTACTGAAGCTTTCTTT. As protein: CASSLAGTGGTEAFF.

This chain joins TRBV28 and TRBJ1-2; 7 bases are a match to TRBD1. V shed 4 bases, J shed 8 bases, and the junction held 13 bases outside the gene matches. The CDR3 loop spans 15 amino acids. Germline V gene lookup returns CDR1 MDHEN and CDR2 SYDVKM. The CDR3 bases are TGTGCCAGCAGTTCTCCAGGACAGGCCGAACGAGGCTACACCTTC. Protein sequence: CASSSPGQAERGYTF.

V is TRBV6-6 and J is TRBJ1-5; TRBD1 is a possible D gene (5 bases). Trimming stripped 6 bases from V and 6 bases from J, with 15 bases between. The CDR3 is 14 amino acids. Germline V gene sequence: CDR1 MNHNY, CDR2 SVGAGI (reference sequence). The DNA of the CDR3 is TGTGCCAGCAGGAGCCAGGGTTTCCCTCAGCCCCAGCATTTT. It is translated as CASRSQGFPQPQHF.

CDR3 protein: CASSIGPSGEGNTIYF. The CDR3 DNA reads as TGTGCCAGCAGCATTGGCCCGTCCGGGGAGGGAAACACCATATATTTT. The gene calls are TRBV5-6 and TRBJ1-3; D not resolved. Between the trimmed V and J ends, which lost 4 bases and 4 bases, there was a span of 18 bases. From germline, CDR1 is SGHDT and CDR2 YYEEEE. The CDR3 loop spans 16 amino acids.